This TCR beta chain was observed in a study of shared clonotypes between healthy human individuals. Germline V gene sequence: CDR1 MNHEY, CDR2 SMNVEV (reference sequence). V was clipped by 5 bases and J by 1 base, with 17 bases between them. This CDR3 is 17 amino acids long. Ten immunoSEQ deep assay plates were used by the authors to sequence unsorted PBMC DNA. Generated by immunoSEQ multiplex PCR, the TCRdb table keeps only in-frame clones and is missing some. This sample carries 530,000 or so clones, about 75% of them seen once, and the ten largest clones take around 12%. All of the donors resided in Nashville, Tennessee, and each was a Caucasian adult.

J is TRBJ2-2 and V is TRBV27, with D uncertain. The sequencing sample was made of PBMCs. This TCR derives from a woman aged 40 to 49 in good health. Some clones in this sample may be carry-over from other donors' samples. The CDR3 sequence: CASSKNRWQENTGELFF. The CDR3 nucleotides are TGTGCCAGCAGTAAAAATAGGTGGCAGGAGAACACCGGGGAGCTGTTTTTT.